Presented here are 27 T cell receptor beta chains from one specimen sequenced in a study of cytomegalovirus exposure and HLA in healthy donors. The PCR was carried out with 60 Vbeta primers and 13 Jbeta primers. Repertoires were generated with immunoSEQ multiplex PCR, while TCRdb's copy carries only in-frame clones and drops some. The sample carries under 200,000 clones, around 80% recorded once. The sequencing sample was made of PBMCs. The receptors were gathered from a man aged 25-45 years in good health and CMV-seronegative.

The chain combines TRBV20-1 with TRBJ1-1; the D gene is possibly TRBD1 (5 bases). The CDR3 is 11 residues long. Germline V gives CDR1 DFQATT, CDR2 SNEGSKA (reference sequence). Trimming left V 1 base short and J 11 bases short, with 11 bases between. For the CDR3, the DNA is TGCAGTGCTAGAGGGGGCGTGGGGGCTTTCTTT. Protein product: CSARGGVGAFF.

V usage is TRBV11-1 and J usage is TRBJ2-7; 10 nucleotides line up with TRBD1. J was trimmed by 6 bases and V by 4 bases; bases with no gene match: 3. CDR3 length: 13 amino acids. Germline loops: CDR1 SGHAT, CDR2 FQDESV (reference sequence). CDR3 nucleotide sequence: TGTGCCAGCAGCTCCGGGACAGGGGCCGAGCAGTACTTC. This gives the protein CASSSGTGAEQYF.

In its sample, this clone was seen a few times. The chain links TRBV6-5 to TRBJ2-3; TRBD2 aligns across 9 bases. Germline V lookup: CDR1 MNHEY, CDR2 SVGAGI. Losses at the gene ends were 2 bases for V and 4 bases for J; bases not matched to a gene: 4. The CDR3 is 15 residues long. CDR3 amino acids: CASSYIGGRADTQYF. CDR3 coding DNA: TGTGCCAGCAGTTACATCGGCGGGAGGGCAGATACGCAGTATTTT.

The rearrangement joins TRBV6-1 to TRBJ2-2, with 9 nucleotides matching TRBD2. The CDR3 has 15 residues. CDR1 is MNHNS and CDR2 is SASEGT in the germline V gene. With 5 bases clipped from V and 7 bases from J, the junction kept 8 bases outside the gene matches. The CDR3, as DNA: TGTGCCAGCAGTACCAGCGGGAGGTTTGTCGGGGAGCTGTTTTTT. Its protein is CASSTSGRFVGELFF.

J is TRBJ2-3 and V is TRBV7-9; a possible D gene is TRBD2 (5 bases). Germline values: CDR1 SEHNR, CDR2 FQNEAQ (reference sequence). The CDR3 loop spans 15 amino acids. Trimming shortened V by 2 bases and J by 1 base, and 10 bases separated the two germline ends. CDR3 DNA: TGTGCCAGCAGCTTACTGGGGAGTGGCACAGATACGCAGTATTTT. It specifies CASSLLGSGTDTQYF.

The chain recombines TRBV19 with TRBJ2-1; TRBD1 aligns across 11 bases. V shed 5 bases and J 1 base; nucleotides not matched to a gene: 13. The CDR3 runs to 19 residues. Per the germline V gene, CDR1 is LNHDA and CDR2 is SQIVND (reference sequence). The CDR3 sequence is CASSPVIFRDRGSYNEQFF. CDR3 bases: TGTGCCAGTAGTCCAGTCATCTTCCGGGACAGGGGGTCCTACAATGAGCAGTTCTTC.

This clone was counted between two and nine times. The J gene is TRBJ2-7, the V gene TRBV6-1; 8 nucleotides align to TRBD1. From germline, CDR1 is MNHNS and CDR2 SASEGT. This CDR3 comprises 12 residues. The trim removed 10 bases at V and 4 bases at J, leaving 6 bases unmatched. CDR3 sequence reads: CATQGQAYEQYF. In DNA form, the CDR3 reads TGTGCCACCCAGGGACAGGCTTACGAGCAGTACTTC.

V is TRBV10-2 and J is TRBJ2-7, with D possibly matching TRBD1 (6 bases). V was shortened by 2 bases and J by 2 bases, with 13 bases between the two germline ends. Germline V CDR1 and CDR2: WSHSY, SAAADI. This CDR3 has 15 residues. CDR3 DNA: TGCGCCAGCAGTGAGGGACCCCCAGGGGCCTACGAGCAGTACTTC. Amino acid sequence: CASSEGPPGAYEQYF.

The chain employs TRBV7-2 and TRBJ2-2; maybe TRBD2 (6 bases). V shed 5 bases and J shed 6 bases, with 16 bases lying between them. This CDR3 has 15 amino acids. The germline CDR1 and CDR2 sequences are SGHTA and FQGNSA. The CDR3 is CASSRELASPGELFF. DNA for the CDR3: TGTGCCAGCAGCCGGGAACTAGCTTCGCCCGGGGAGCTGTTTTTT. Full variable domain (remainder filled in from reference TRBV7-2 and TRBJ2-2): GAGVSQSPSNKVTEKGKDVELRCDPISGHTALYWYRQSLGQGLEFLIYFQGNSAPDKSGLPSDRFSAERTGGSVSTLTIQRTQQEDSAVYLCASSRELASPGELFFGEGSRLTVL.

The chain joins TRBV29-1 to TRBJ1-1; D uncertain. CDR1 is SQVTM and CDR2 is ANQGSEA in the germline V gene. V was clipped by 4 bases and J by 7 bases, with 16 bases between them. The length of the CDR3 is 13 residues. The CDR3 region has the DNA TGCAGCGTTGTTCAAAGGCGGAAAGTTGAAGCTTTCTTT. Its translation is CSVVQRRKVEAFF.

The chain uses TRBV6-5 and TRBJ1-5; D gene uncertain. Germline CDR1 reads MNHEY; CDR2 reads SVGAGI. V lost 3 bases to trimming and J lost 7 bases, with 13 bases between them. This CDR3 comprises 14 residues. CDR3 DNA sequence: TGTGCCAGCAGTTATTCGGGCCGCGGGCAGCCCCAGCATTTT. Translation gives CASSYSGRGQPQHF.

CDR3 region: CATTFKSSEKLFF. CDR3 DNA sequence: TGTGCCACCACCTTTAAGTCGAGTGAAAAACTGTTTTTT. The chain is built from TRBV15 and TRBJ1-4; no firm D call. This CDR3 has 13 residues. Germline values: CDR1 LNHNV, CDR2 YYDKDF (reference sequence). Trimming pared 7 bases from V and 7 bases from J, leaving 13 bases between.

This clone was detected only once. This chain links TRBV28 with TRBJ2-5, with 8 bases matching TRBD1. Trimming removed 6 bases from V and 1 base from J; junction bases left unmatched: 4. This CDR3 region has 14 residues. Germline V gene lookup returns CDR1 MDHEN and CDR2 SYDVKM. In DNA, the CDR3 is TGTGCCAGCAGCTATGACAGGGGCCAAGAGACCCAGTACTTC. Its translation: CASSYDRGQETQYF. The entire variable domain, with the rest obtained from reference TRBV28 and TRBJ2-5, is as follows: DVKVTQSSRYLVKRTGEKVFLECVQDMDHENMFWYRQDPGLGLRLIYFSYDVKMKEKGDIPEGYSVSREKKERFSLILESASTNQTSMYLCASSYDRGQETQYFGPGTRLLVL.

The chain uses TRBV5-4 and TRBJ2-7; D not resolved. The CDR3 consists of 13 residues. V dropped 0 bases and J dropped 4 bases, with 8 bases sitting between them. The V gene's germline CDR1 is SGHNT and CDR2 YYREEE (reference sequence). Written as DNA, the CDR3 is TGTGCCAGCAGCTTGGCGGTCGATTACGAGCAGTACTTC. It codes for CASSLAVDYEQYF.

Here the CDR3 reads CASSEVVNGNEQFF. The CDR3, as DNA: TGTGCCAGCAGTGAGGTCGTTAACGGCAATGAGCAGTTCTTC. The V and J genes are TRBV2 and TRBJ2-1; unclear D gene. V was clipped by 3 bases and J by 6 bases, with 12 bases between them. The germline V gene has CDR1 SNHLY and CDR2 FYNNEI. The CDR3 runs 14 residues.

This clone was recorded a few times. The chain carries TRBV14 and TRBJ2-1, with 12 bases aligning to TRBD2. Losses at the gene ends were 3 bases for V and 4 bases for J; bases not matched to a gene: 4. The CDR3 extends over 16 amino acids. In germline, CDR1 is SGHDN, CDR2 FVKESK. CDR3 nucleotide sequence: TGTGCCAGCAGCCAGGGCGGACTAGCGGGGTACAATGAGCAGTTCTTC. Protein: CASSQGGLAGYNEQFF. Looking up the rest from reference TRBV14 and TRBJ2-1 gives the full variable domain: EAGVTQFPSHSVIEKGQTVTLRCDPISGHDNLYWYRRVMGKEIKFLLHFVKESKQDESGMPNNRFLAERTGGTYSTLKVQPAELEDSGVYFCASSQGGLAGYNEQFFGPGTRLTVL.

The J gene is TRBJ2-1, the V gene TRBV28; 13 bases are shared with TRBD2. Germline CDR1 reads MDHEN; CDR2 reads SYDVKM. The CDR3 has 14 amino acids. V lost 6 bases to trimming and J lost 6 bases; unmatched junction nucleotides: 2. The CDR3 here is CASRRTSGSNEQFF. Written as DNA, the CDR3 is TGTGCCAGCAGAAGGACTAGCGGGAGCAATGAGCAGTTCTTC.

The chain links TRBV27 to TRBJ1-2; 8 bases fit TRBD1. The CDR3 has 15 residues. Germline V gene sequence: CDR1 MNHEY, CDR2 SMNVEV (reference sequence). The trim removed 6 bases at V and 7 bases at J, leaving 13 bases unmatched. The CDR3 protein is CASRQTGEVGRGYTF. CDR3 sequence (DNA): TGTGCCAGCAGGCAGACAGGGGAAGTGGGTCGTGGCTACACCTTC.

This clone was observed a handful of times. V gene TRBV6-1 combines with J gene TRBJ2-7; 11 bases fit TRBD2. Germline V gives CDR1 MNHNS, CDR2 SASEGT. Germline trimming cut 0 bases from V and 8 bases from J; bases unmatched to any gene: 12. The CDR3 has 17 amino acids. This chain's CDR3 is CASSEAPPLSSGRKQYF. The CDR3, as DNA: TGTGCCAGCAGTGAAGCGCCCCCCCTCTCTAGCGGGAGGAAGCAGTACTTC.

The gene calls are TRBV10-3 and TRBJ2-3, with TRBD2 matching 11 bases. This CDR3 is built from 16 residues. V was clipped by 6 bases and J by 2 bases; unmatched bases: 7. Germline CDR1 and CDR2: ENHRY and SYGVKD. The CDR3 DNA sequence: TGTGCCATCAGCCGACTAGCGGGACGAGTCACAGATACGCAGTATTTT. It is translated as CAISRLAGRVTDTQYF.

The J gene is TRBJ1-1, the V gene TRBV18, with D tentatively TRBD1 (6 bases). The CDR3 extends over 14 amino acids. Germline CDR1 and CDR2: KGHSH and LQKENI. Trimming left V 5 bases short and J 4 bases short, with 14 bases between. The CDR3 sequence is CASSVEQGATEAFF. CDR3 nucleotide sequence: TGTGCCAGCTCAGTTGAACAGGGTGCCACTGAAGCTTTCTTT.

This chain links TRBV5-4 with TRBJ1-5; 7 nucleotides align to TRBD1. Trimming cost V 4 bases and J 9 bases; bases outside gene matches: 13. Germline V gene lookup returns CDR1 SGHNT and CDR2 YYREEE (reference sequence). There are 15 residues in the CDR3. This chain's CDR3 is CASSQGGQSSAPQHF. In DNA, the CDR3 is TGTGCCAGCAGCCAGGGGGGCCAGTCGTCAGCGCCCCAGCATTTT.

The chain carries TRBV29-1 and TRBJ2-3; TRBD1 is a possible D gene (5 bases). This CDR3 comprises 15 residues. The germline V gene encodes CDR1 SQVTM and CDR2 ANQGSEA. Trimming cost V 1 base and J 0 bases, with 11 bases left between them. The CDR3 bases are TGCAGCGTTGAAGGACAGTTCACTAGCACAGATACGCAGTATTTT. This encodes CSVEGQFTSTDTQYF.

The chain joins TRBV18 to TRBJ2-7, with TRBD2 matching 13 bases. V was clipped by 1 base and J by 0 bases; unmatched bases: 3. The CDR3 length is 17 residues. Germline loops: CDR1 KGHSH, CDR2 LQKENI. Here the CDR3 DNA reads TGTGCCAGCTCACCACTCGGGACTAGCGGGGTCTCCTACGAGCAGTACTTC. Its translation is CASSPLGTSGVSYEQYF.

The chain is built from TRBV7-6 and TRBJ2-7; TRBD1 matches 8 bases. This CDR3 is built from 16 residues. V shed 3 bases, J shed 2 bases, and the junction held 9 bases outside the gene matches. Germline lookup yields CDR1 SGHVS and CDR2 FNYEAQ. The CDR3 region is CASSFGGQGHTYEQYF. Here the CDR3 DNA reads TGTGCCAGCAGCTTCGGAGGACAGGGACACACCTACGAGCAGTACTTC.

V and J are TRBV28 and TRBJ1-5; possible D gene TRBD1, 6 bases. The V end lost 3 bases, the J end lost 5 bases, and 14 bases lay between the germline ends. The CDR3 extends over 15 amino acids. The germline CDR1 and CDR2 sequences are MDHEN and SYDVKM. CDR3 in DNA: TGTGCCAGCAGTTTCGGCCAGGGGATGGATCAGCCCCAGCATTTT. Encoded protein: CASSFGQGMDQPQHF.

This chain uses TRBV4-1 with TRBJ2-5; D unclear. Trimming took off 0 bases at V and 7 bases at J, with 12 bases between the two ends. The CDR3 is made up of 14 amino acids. Germline V gene data show CDR1 as MGHRA and CDR2 as YSYEKL. CDR3 in amino acids: CASSQDFQGGTQYF. The CDR3 DNA follows: TGCGCCAGCAGCCAAGATTTCCAAGGCGGGACCCAGTACTTC.